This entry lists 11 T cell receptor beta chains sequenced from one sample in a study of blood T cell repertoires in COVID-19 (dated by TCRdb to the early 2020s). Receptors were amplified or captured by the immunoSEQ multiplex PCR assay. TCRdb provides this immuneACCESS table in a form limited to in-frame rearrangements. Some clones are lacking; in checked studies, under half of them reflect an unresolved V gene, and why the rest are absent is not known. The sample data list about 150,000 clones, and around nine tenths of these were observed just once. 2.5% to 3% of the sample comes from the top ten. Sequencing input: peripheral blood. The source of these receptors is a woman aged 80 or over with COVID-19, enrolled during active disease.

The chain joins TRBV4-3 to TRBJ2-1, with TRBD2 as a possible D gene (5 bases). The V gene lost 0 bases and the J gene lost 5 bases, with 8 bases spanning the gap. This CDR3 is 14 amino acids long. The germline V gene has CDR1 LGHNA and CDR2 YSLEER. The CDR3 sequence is CASSQESGHNEQFF. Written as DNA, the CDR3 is TGCGCCAGCAGCCAAGAAAGCGGCCACAATGAGCAGTTCTTC.

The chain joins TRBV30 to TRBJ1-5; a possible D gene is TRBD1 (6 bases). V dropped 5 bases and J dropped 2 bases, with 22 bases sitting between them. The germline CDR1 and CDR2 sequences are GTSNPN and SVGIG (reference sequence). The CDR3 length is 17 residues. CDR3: CAWWGYWDTDCNQPQHF. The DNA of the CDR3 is TGTGCCTGGTGGGGTTACTGGGACACAGACTGCAATCAGCCCCAGCATTTT.

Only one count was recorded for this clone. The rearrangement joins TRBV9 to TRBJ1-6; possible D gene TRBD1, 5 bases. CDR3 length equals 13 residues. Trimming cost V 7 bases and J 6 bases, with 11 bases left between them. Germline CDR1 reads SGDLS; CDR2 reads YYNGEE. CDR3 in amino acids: CASSQTVNSPLHF. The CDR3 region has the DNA TGTGCCAGCTCACAGACAGTTAATTCACCCCTCCACTTT.

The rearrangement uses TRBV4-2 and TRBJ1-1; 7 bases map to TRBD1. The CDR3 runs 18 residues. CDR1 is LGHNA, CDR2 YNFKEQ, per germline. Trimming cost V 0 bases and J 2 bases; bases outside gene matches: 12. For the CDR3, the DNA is TGTGCCAGCAGCCAAGACTTCATGTACAGGGGCGGTAACACTGAAGCTTTCTTT. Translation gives CASSQDFMYRGGNTEAFF.

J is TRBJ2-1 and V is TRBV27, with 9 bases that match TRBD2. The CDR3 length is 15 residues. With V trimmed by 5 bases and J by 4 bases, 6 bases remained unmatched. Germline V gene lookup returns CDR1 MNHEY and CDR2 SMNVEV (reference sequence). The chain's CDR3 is CASSRVAGAYNEQFF. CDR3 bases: TGTGCCAGCAGTCGAGTAGCGGGAGCTTACAATGAGCAGTTCTTC.

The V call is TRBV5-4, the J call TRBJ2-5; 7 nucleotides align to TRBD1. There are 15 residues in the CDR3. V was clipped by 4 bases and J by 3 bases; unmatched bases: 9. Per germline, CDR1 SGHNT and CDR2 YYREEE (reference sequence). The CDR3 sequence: CASSLTTGTEETQYF. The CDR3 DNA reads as TGTGCCAGCAGCCTGACTACCGGGACAGAAGAGACCCAGTACTTC.

The CDR3 reads CASTTTGGAEAFF. In DNA form, the CDR3 reads TGTGCCAGCACTACAACAGGGGGCGCTGAAGCTTTCTTT. The V call is TRBV6-6, the J call TRBJ1-1; 9 bases align to TRBD1. CDR3 length: 13 residues. CDR1 and CDR2 (germline): MNHNY, SVGAGI (reference sequence). V shed 7 bases, J shed 6 bases, and the junction held 6 bases outside the gene matches.

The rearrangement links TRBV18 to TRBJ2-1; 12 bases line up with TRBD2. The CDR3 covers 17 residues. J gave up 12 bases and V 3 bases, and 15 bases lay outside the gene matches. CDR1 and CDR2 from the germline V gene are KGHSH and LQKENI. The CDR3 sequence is CASSPSGLAGIYVGQFF. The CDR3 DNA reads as TGTGCCAGCTCACCTTCAGGACTAGCGGGAATCTACGTGGGGCAGTTCTTC.

The DNA for the CDR3 is TGCAGTGCTAGTCACGCTCTGGCGGGTGATTACAATGAGCAGTTCTTC. Amino acids: CSASHALAGDYNEQFF. This chain uses TRBV20-1 with TRBJ2-1, with D possibly TRBD2 on 5 matching bases. V lost 3 bases, J lost 4 bases, and 19 bases lay in between. Germline-derived CDR1 and CDR2 are DFQATT and SNEGSKA (reference sequence). CDR3 length: 16 amino acids.

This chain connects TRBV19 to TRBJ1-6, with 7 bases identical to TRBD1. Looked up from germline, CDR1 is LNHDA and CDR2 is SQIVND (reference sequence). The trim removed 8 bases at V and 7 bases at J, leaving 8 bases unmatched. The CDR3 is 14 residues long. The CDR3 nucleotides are TGTGCCAGTGAGTTCTTAGGGGGCAATTCACCCCTCCACTTT. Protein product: CASEFLGGNSPLHF. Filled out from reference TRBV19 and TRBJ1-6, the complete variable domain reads DGGITQSPKYLFRKEGQNVTLSCEQNLNHDAMYWYRQDPGQGLRLIYYSQIVNDFQKGDIAEGYSVSREKKESFPLTVTSAQKNPTAFYLCASEFLGGNSPLHFGNGTRLTVT.

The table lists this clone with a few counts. The CDR3 is CASSQDPSRVRAGELFF. The CDR3 DNA follows: TGCGCCAGCAGCCAAGATCCCTCCAGGGTACGGGCCGGGGAGCTGTTTTTT. V and J are TRBV4-3 and TRBJ2-2, with D tentatively TRBD1 (5 bases). Trimming took off 0 bases at V and 6 bases at J, with 17 bases between the two ends. The CDR3 extends over 17 amino acids. Germline CDR1 LGHNA, CDR2 YSLEER.